Below are 11 T cell receptor beta chains sequenced from a single sample in a study of beta chain features in type 1 diabetes. Expressed TCRB transcripts got sequenced, as all isolated RNA was reverse transcribed. TCRdb's copy holds only in-frame clones and misses some; the assay was immunoSEQ multiplex PCR. Among 810,000 or so clones listed, roughly 15% were seen once. Source material: naive CD4+ T cells from blood. All receptors derive from a woman aged 18-30 years in good health.

This sequence joins TRBV10-3 and TRBJ2-1; D gene uncertain. Per the germline V gene, CDR1 is ENHRY and CDR2 is SYGVKD. Trimming took off 4 bases at V and 1 base at J, with 8 bases between the two ends. The CDR3 totals 14 residues. As DNA, the CDR3 is TGTGCCATCAGTGGAGGCCTTTCCTACAATGAGCAGTTCTTC. Translating gives CAISGGLSYNEQFF.

This clone was counted a few times. The V call is TRBV2, the J call TRBJ2-3; the D gene is possibly TRBD1 (5 bases). CDR3 length: 14 residues. Germline V gene data show CDR1 as SNHLY and CDR2 as FYNNEI. Trimming pared 6 bases from V and 10 bases from J, leaving 20 bases between. The CDR3 region is CASRENAQGPSQYF. In nucleotides, the CDR3 is TGTGCCAGCAGGGAAAATGCTCAGGGCCCCTCGCAGTATTTT.

This clone appeared a few times. V usage is TRBV5-1 and J usage is TRBJ2-1, with D unclear. V was cut by 0 bases and J by 8 bases, with 6 bases left in between. The CDR3 has 12 amino acids. Looked up from germline, CDR1 is SGHRS and CDR2 is YFSETQ. The CDR3 sequence is CASSLDRYEQFF. CDR3 sequence (DNA): TGCGCCAGCAGCTTGGACCGCTATGAGCAGTTCTTC.

The chain is built from TRBV5-1 and TRBJ2-4, with D maybe TRBD1 (6 bases). V gave up 0 bases and J gave up 4 bases, with 14 bases separating them. Germline V CDR1 and CDR2: SGHRS, YFSETQ. This CDR3 region has 16 residues. CDR3 loop: CASSLGQGRGKNIQYF. The CDR3 DNA follows: TGCGCCAGCAGCTTGGGGCAGGGGCGAGGTAAAAACATTCAGTACTTC.

This clone was picked up a small number of times. The chain carries TRBV7-9 and TRBJ1-3; D ambiguous. Between the trimmed V and J ends, which lost 6 bases and 3 bases, there was a span of 12 bases. Germline CDR1 reads SEHNR; CDR2 reads FQNEAQ (reference sequence). This CDR3 comprises 14 residues. The CDR3 protein is CASSTIEGGNTIYF. The CDR3 DNA reads as TGTGCCAGCAGTACCATTGAGGGTGGAAACACCATATATTTT.

The V call is TRBV6-5, the J call TRBJ2-7; 12 bases match TRBD2. Unmatched junction bases numbered 10, after V lost 6 bases and J lost 7 bases. This CDR3 is built from 15 residues. In germline, CDR1 is MNHEY, CDR2 SVGAGI. The CDR3 nucleotides read TGTGCCAGCAGCCCAGTAGCTAGCGGGAGGGTTGAGCAGTACTTC. This gives the protein CASSPVASGRVEQYF.

CDR3 region: CASSPFQNQPQHF. The CDR3 bases are TGTGCCAGCTCACCATTCCAAAATCAGCCCCAGCATTTT. The V gene is TRBV18, the J gene TRBJ1-5; D unclear. This CDR3 has 13 residues. Germline V gives CDR1 KGHSH, CDR2 LQKENI. V was trimmed by 2 bases and J by 4 bases, leaving 6 bases between them.

The sample holds a few counts of this clone. The chain links TRBV1 to TRBJ2-7. TRBV1 counts as a pseudogene. The CDR3 contains 17 residues. CDR3: CTSSQEPTGDESYEQYF. CDR3 bases: TGCACCAGCAGCCAAGAACCTACCGGGGACGAGTCCTACGAGCAGTACTTC.

The CDR3 is CASSYSIESGQYF. The CDR3 DNA sequence: TGTGCCAGCAGTTACTCGATCGAGTCCGGGCAGTACTTC. This chain joins TRBV6-5 and TRBJ2-7; no reliable D call. Germline V gene data show CDR1 as MNHEY and CDR2 as SVGAGI. This CDR3 has 13 residues. V lost 0 bases and J lost 9, with 12 bases in between.

This rearrangement joins TRBV7-3 to TRBJ2-7; D gene ambiguous. Per germline, CDR1 SGHTA and CDR2 FQGTGA. Trimming pared 2 bases from V and 6 bases from J, leaving 11 bases between. The CDR3 length is 13 residues. CDR3 sequence reads: CASSLSPSTEQYF. CDR3 DNA: TGTGCCAGCAGCTTATCGCCCTCGACCGAGCAGTACTTC.

This clone was observed a handful of times. The gene calls are TRBV4-2 and TRBJ2-7, with 9 bases fitting TRBD2. Germline V gene data show CDR1 as LGHNA and CDR2 as YNFKEQ. This CDR3 spans 17 amino acids. V was pared by 1 base and J by 3 bases, with 10 bases of the junction left unmatched. The DNA for the CDR3 is TGTGCCAGCAGCCAAGGGGCAGCCGGGACTAGCTTCTACGAGCAGTACTTC. Its translation: CASSQGAAGTSFYEQYF.